This T cell receptor beta chain emerged from a study of T cell responses to AZD1222 COVID-19 vaccine. General observations from the study: As reported, nearly half of all spike-specific TCRs target variant regions that are unmutated. Spike-specific TCR depth and breadth grew after two AZD1222 doses.

Details on this clone: The antigen remains unidentified.

Using immunoSEQ multiplex PCR, the repertoire was profiled, and TCRdb retains in-frame clones only, with some absent. The data contain 100,000 to 150,000 clones, roughly 90% of them singletons. CDR1 ENHRY and CDR2 SYGVKD come from the germline V gene. V lost 6 bases and J lost 0; bases outside the gene matches: 4. The length of the CDR3 is 15 residues. The rearrangement links TRBV10-3 to TRBJ2-7, with 11 bases fitting TRBD1. The sample consisted of peripheral blood, taken on day 0 of AZD1222 vaccination. The receptor's source is an adult in good health. CDR3 sequence: CAIRSGQGASYEQYF. Here the CDR3 DNA reads TGTGCCATCAGATCTGGACAGGGGGCCTCCTACGAGCAGTACTTC.